This TCR beta chain appears in the sequencing data of a study of blood T cells in healthy people across ages. A remark on this clonotype: What it binds is unknown.

The trim removed 6 bases at V and 2 bases at J, leaving 8 bases unmatched. The CDR3 consists of 14 residues. Germline lookup yields CDR1 DFQATT and CDR2 SNEGSKA (reference sequence). Study-wide results and limits: Compared with aged donors, long-lived donors showed fewer expanded clones, suggesting selection.

Using a J-beta primer mix together with a sample-barcoded 5' primer, a second PCR was run for about 6 to 12 cycles. TCRdb ran MiXCR on the 5' RACE reads and lists one entry per CDR3 protein. The data contain about 1,500,000 distinct CDR3 sequences, approximately 40% of them seen just once; the ten biggest clones take up less than 8%. The chain has TRBV20-1 and TRBJ2-7, with TRBD1 matching over 9 bases. Sequences were obtained from blood. The clonotype was recovered from a woman younger than 35 in good health. Here the CDR3 reads CSAGGGTGTYEQYF. The CDR3 bases are TGCAGTGCGGGAGGGGGGACAGGGACCTACGAGCAGTACTTC.